This T cell receptor (beta chain) was sequenced for a study of control samples from healthy donors and cancer patients. Sequenced by immunoSEQ multiplex PCR; TCRdb stores in-frame clones only, minus some. Here the sample spans tens of thousands of clones, 85% being singletons. The CDR3 is made up of 13 amino acids. CDR1 and CDR2 (germline): SGHNT, YENEEA. The V gene lost 4 bases and the J gene lost 0 bases, with 5 bases spanning the gap. The TCR comes from a middle-aged man in good health. The V and J genes are TRBV11-3 and TRBJ2-3; D gene ambiguous. Sequenced input: blood. The CDR3 region has the DNA TGTGCCAGCAGCTCATATAGCACAGATACGCAGTATTTT. Its protein is CASSSYSTDTQYF.